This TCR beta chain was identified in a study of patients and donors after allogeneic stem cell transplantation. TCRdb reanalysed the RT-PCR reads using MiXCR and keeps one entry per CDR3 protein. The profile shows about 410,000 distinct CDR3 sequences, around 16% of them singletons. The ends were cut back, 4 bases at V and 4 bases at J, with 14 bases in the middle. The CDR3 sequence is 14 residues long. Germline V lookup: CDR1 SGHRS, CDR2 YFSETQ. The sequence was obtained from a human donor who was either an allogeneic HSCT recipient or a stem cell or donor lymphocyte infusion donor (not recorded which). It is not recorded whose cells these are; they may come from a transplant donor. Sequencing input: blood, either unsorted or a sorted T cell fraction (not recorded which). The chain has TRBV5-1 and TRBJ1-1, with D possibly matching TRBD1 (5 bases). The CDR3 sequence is CASSPGPGSTEAFF. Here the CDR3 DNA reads TGCGCCAGCAGCCCGGGCCCAGGGAGCACTGAAGCTTTCTTT.